The next 24 T cell receptor beta chains were all read from a single sample in a study of cytomegalovirus exposure and HLA in healthy donors. The PCR ran on 60 Vbeta and 13 Jbeta primers. Profiling relied on immunoSEQ multiplex PCR, and the TCRdb table lists in-frame clones only, not all of them. The data show tens of thousands of clones, 55% to 70% seen once. The material sequenced was PBMCs. The receptors were gathered from a boy aged 5-17 years in good health and CMV-seropositive.

The chain joins TRBV5-4 to TRBJ1-1; 7 nucleotides agree with TRBD1. V was clipped by 4 bases and J by 3 bases; unmatched bases: 6. CDR1 is SGHNT and CDR2 is YYREEE in the germline V gene (reference sequence). The CDR3 spans 14 residues. Written as DNA, the CDR3 is TGTGCCAGCAGCCCAATTACAGGGGACACTGAAGCTTTCTTT. It encodes CASSPITGDTEAFF.

This clone appeared once. The chain recombines TRBV19 with TRBJ2-5; D might be TRBD1 (6 bases). Germline V lookup: CDR1 LNHDA, CDR2 SQIVND (reference sequence). This CDR3 comprises 15 residues. V lost 11 bases and J lost 0, with 19 bases in between. The CDR3 coding sequence is TGTGCCTGCTCCAGGGGCGACCTGTACCAAGAGACCCAGTACTTC. Translation gives CACSRGDLYQETQYF.

The chain links TRBV2 to TRBJ1-6, with a tentative D call TRBD1 (5 bases). Germline V gene data show CDR1 as SNHLY and CDR2 as FYNNEI. The CDR3 sequence is 15 residues long. Trimming removed 5 bases at V and 8 bases at J, with 16 bases between. In DNA, the CDR3 is TGTGCCAGCAGTTCGTCGGCAGGGCGGCATTCACCCCTCCACTTT. Residues: CASSSSAGRHSPLHF.

The rearrangement joins TRBV2 to TRBJ2-7, with TRBD1 matching 8 bases. The V gene's germline CDR1 is SNHLY and CDR2 FYNNEI. The CDR3 length is 13 residues. V lost 7 bases to trimming and J lost 6 bases; unmatched junction nucleotides: 8. CDR3: CASTPDRVGEQYF. DNA for the CDR3: TGTGCCAGCACCCCGGACAGGGTAGGCGAGCAGTACTTC.

In this sample, this clone turned up once. The chain carries TRBV5-1 and TRBJ2-7, with D hard to call. The germline V gene has CDR1 SGHRS and CDR2 YFSETQ. CDR3 size: 15 residues. The V end lost 0 bases, the J end lost 0 bases, and 10 bases lay between the germline ends. CDR3 DNA: TGCGCCAGCAGCTTGGGAACACGCTTCTCCTACGAGCAGTACTTC. Translation: CASSLGTRFSYEQYF.

The V and J genes are TRBV19 and TRBJ1-5; TRBD1 matches 10 bases. V dropped 4 bases and J dropped 6; count of bases not matched to a gene: 6. Looked up from germline, CDR1 is LNHDA and CDR2 is SQIVND (reference sequence). The CDR3 is made up of 15 amino acids. CDR3 in amino acids: CASSSGQGGVQPQHF. CDR3 nucleotide sequence: TGTGCCAGTAGTAGCGGACAGGGGGGCGTTCAGCCCCAGCATTTT.

The chain has TRBV11-2 and TRBJ2-7; D is possibly TRBD2 (5 bases). This CDR3 has 15 residues. The V gene's germline CDR1 is SGHAT and CDR2 FQNNGV. With 5 bases removed from V and 3 bases from J, the gap between germline ends came to 17 bases. For the CDR3, the DNA is TGTGCCAGCAGCCTAACAAGTGGAGGCCTCTACGAGCAGTACTTC. This codes for CASSLTSGGLYEQYF.

The CDR3 spells CASSPAEGGATNEKLFF. The CDR3 DNA reads as TGTGCCAGCAGCCCGGCTGAGGGTGGCGCAACTAATGAAAAACTGTTTTTT. The chain has TRBV5-4 and TRBJ1-4, with no clear D. This CDR3 has 17 amino acids. The germline V gene encodes CDR1 SGHNT and CDR2 YYREEE (reference sequence). Trimming stripped 4 bases from V and 0 bases from J, with 16 bases between.

This clone was recorded once. This rearrangement joins TRBV5-1 to TRBJ2-7, with D perhaps TRBD2 (6 bases). Trimming removed 1 base at V and 0 bases at J, with 23 bases between. The CDR3 runs 19 residues. Germline V gene data show CDR1 as SGHRS and CDR2 as YFSETQ. CDR3 region: CASSLILGTETYSSYEQYF. CDR3 DNA: TGCGCCAGCAGCTTGATTCTCGGGACTGAAACTTATAGCTCCTACGAGCAGTACTTC.

The CDR3 sequence is CASSYGLAGGVNEQYF. CDR3 in DNA: TGTGCCAGCAGCTATGGACTAGCGGGAGGGGTCAACGAGCAGTACTTC. The gene calls are TRBV5-6 and TRBJ2-7; 15 nucleotides agree with TRBD2. Per the germline V gene, CDR1 is SGHDT and CDR2 is YYEEEE. Trimming at V came to 3 bases and at J to 5 bases, leaving 6 bases not matched to a gene. This CDR3 spans 16 amino acids.

This chain uses TRBV7-2 with TRBJ2-1; D is unclear. Germline assignment: CDR1 SGHTA and CDR2 FQGNSA. The CDR3 runs 13 residues. V lost 4 bases and J lost 5, with 9 bases in between. As DNA, the CDR3 is TGTGCCAGCAGCTACAATTTGAACAATGAGCAGTTCTTC. This sequence encodes CASSYNLNNEQFF.

This clone was seen once. The V and J genes are TRBV18 and TRBJ1-2, with D hard to call. V was trimmed by 1 base and J by 5 bases, leaving 11 bases between them. Germline V gene data show CDR1 as KGHSH and CDR2 as LQKENI. The CDR3 has 14 residues. The chain's CDR3 is CASSPQGGSYGYTF. The CDR3 region has the DNA TGTGCCAGCTCACCACAGGGAGGCAGTTATGGCTACACCTTC.

The V and J genes are TRBV5-1 and TRBJ2-3; a weak D match, TRBD2 (5 bases). The V and J ends lost 0 bases and 5 bases respectively, with 16 bases between them. The length of the CDR3 is 16 residues. Germline V gene sequence: CDR1 SGHRS, CDR2 YFSETQ. Here the CDR3 DNA reads TGCGCCAGCAGCTTGGACGGGGAAGGTTACGGAGATACGCAGTATTTT. Its translation: CASSLDGEGYGDTQYF.

This clone was recorded only once. The genes are TRBV10-1 and TRBJ1-4, with TRBD1 matching 9 bases. Germline CDR1 reads WNHNN; CDR2 reads SYGVQD (reference sequence). The V and J ends lost 0 bases and 4 bases, in that order; junction bases with no gene match: 3. CDR3 size: 16 residues. CDR3 coding DNA: TGCGCCAGCAGTGAGTCCACGACAGGGGGTAATGAAAAACTGTTTTTT. Translation gives CASSESTTGGNEKLFF.

This chain uses TRBV27 with TRBJ2-1; 10 positions match TRBD2. V shed 6 bases, J shed 12 bases, and the junction held 8 bases outside the gene matches. Germline CDR1 and CDR2: MNHEY and SMNVEV (reference sequence). CDR3 length: 13 residues. CDR3 coding DNA: TGTGCCAGCAGATTTATAGCGGGGGGCGGGCAGTTCTTC. Residues: CASRFIAGGGQFF.

V is TRBV5-1 and J is TRBJ2-7; D may be TRBD1 (5 bases). The germline gives CDR1 SGHRS, CDR2 YFSETQ. Between the trimmed V and J ends, which lost 3 bases and 4 bases, there was a span of 11 bases. The CDR3 runs to 13 residues. For the CDR3, the DNA is TGCGCCAGCAGCTCACGGCCAGGGTACGAGCAGTACTTC. Translating it yields CASSSRPGYEQYF.

This sequence joins TRBV6-5 and TRBJ1-1, with D uncertain. Trimming stripped 5 bases from V and 2 bases from J, with 15 bases between. The CDR3 is 15 residues long. The V gene's germline CDR1 is MNHEY and CDR2 SVGAGI. The CDR3 reads CASSPYRLPNTEAFF. The CDR3 DNA reads as TGTGCCAGCAGTCCCTATCGACTGCCCAACACTGAAGCTTTCTTT.

The chain couples TRBV27 to TRBJ1-6; D not certain. The ends were cut back, 5 bases at V and 9 bases at J, with 14 bases in the middle. CDR1 and CDR2 from the germline V gene are MNHEY and SMNVEV (reference sequence). The CDR3 sequence is 14 residues long. CDR3 in DNA: TGTGCCAGCAGTACTTATAACTCGGGTTCACCCCTCCACTTT. Encoded protein: CASSTYNSGSPLHF.

This clone was recorded a few times. The V gene is TRBV6-5, the J gene TRBJ2-7; D possibly corresponds to TRBD2 (6 bases). This CDR3 is built from 13 residues. V was cut by 6 bases and J by 4 bases, with 13 bases left in between. CDR1 is MNHEY and CDR2 is SVGAGI in the germline V gene. CDR3 amino acids: CASRAGSGYEQYF. The DNA for the CDR3 is TGTGCCAGCAGAGCAGGCAGCGGGTACGAGCAGTACTTC.

The chain links TRBV1 to TRBJ1-5; the table's D call TRBD1 went unverified against the DNA. TRBV1 has pseudogene status. The CDR3 runs to 18 residues. CDR3 nucleotides: TGCACCAGCAGCCAAGAAAAGGACAGGCCGGATAGCAATCAGCCCCAGAATTTT. Residues: CTSSQEKDRPDSNQPQNF.

This clone has a handful of counts. V gene TRBV9 combines with J gene TRBJ1-2; D not certain. The CDR3 spans 17 residues. Germline CDR1 SGDLS, CDR2 YYNGEE. The V end was cut by 0 bases, the J end by 2 bases, with 17 bases between. The CDR3 DNA reads as TGTGCCAGCAGCGTAGACTCCGGCGGGGATCCCAACTATGGCTACACCTTC. Translated, it gives CASSVDSGGDPNYGYTF.

The chain combines TRBV6-5 with TRBJ1-1; 7 bases match TRBD1. The CDR3 is 13 amino acids. Germline V gene lookup returns CDR1 MNHEY and CDR2 SVGAGI. The V and J ends lost 0 bases and 10 bases, in that order; junction bases with no gene match: 5. The chain's CDR3 is CASSYSGAGGAFF. The CDR3 DNA reads TGTGCCAGCAGTTACTCCGGGGCAGGGGGAGCTTTCTTT.

The V and J genes are TRBV7-3 and TRBJ2-1; 10 nucleotides match TRBD2. Trimming at V came to 2 bases and at J to 4 bases, leaving 11 bases not matched to a gene. The germline V gene has CDR1 SGHTA and CDR2 FQGTGA. The CDR3 totals 18 residues. DNA of the CDR3: TGTGCCAGCAGCTTATGGTCTAGCGGGAGCATGGGATACAATGAGCAGTTCTTC. This translates into CASSLWSSGSMGYNEQFF.

CDR3 bases: TGTGCCAGCAGCCCGGGGACCCAGGTCAGGGGCTTGGGAGCTTTCTTT. This sequence encodes CASSPGTQVRGLGAFF. The chain couples TRBV7-2 to TRBJ1-1; tentatively, D is TRBD1 (6 bases). Trimming pared 5 bases from V and 10 bases from J, leaving 26 bases between. The CDR3 has 16 amino acids. Germline assignment: CDR1 SGHTA and CDR2 FQGNSA. Using reference TRBV7-2 and TRBJ1-1 for the parts outside the CDR3, the full variable domain is GAGVSQSPSNKVTEKGKDVELRCDPISGHTALYWYRQSLGQGLEFLIYFQGNSAPDKSGLPSDRFSAERTGGSVSTLTIQRTQQEDSAVYLCASSPGTQVRGLGAFFGQGTRLTVV.